These 12 T cell receptor beta chains share one sample of origin, sequenced in a study of chemoradiotherapy in HPV16-positive cancers. Assay: immunoSEQ multiplex PCR; the TCRdb copy retains only in-frame clones and omits some. The sample consists of 12,000 or so clones, around nine tenths of them appearing once. Specimen: blood, collected from a patient who underwent chemoradiotherapy. The receptors stem from a human donor with HPV-associated anogenital cancer.

This chain joins TRBV11-2 and TRBJ2-7; no definite D call. V gave up 5 bases and J gave up 0 bases, with 17 bases separating them. CDR3 length: 16 residues. Germline V gene lookup returns CDR1 SGHAT and CDR2 FQNNGV. The CDR3: CASSGSGHLSSYEQYF. The CDR3 DNA reads as TGTGCCAGCAGCGGATCAGGCCACCTAAGCTCCTACGAGCAGTACTTC. Full variable domain (outside the CDR3, taken from reference TRBV11-2 and TRBJ2-7): EAGVAQSPRYKIIEKRQSVAFWCNPISGHATLYWYQQILGQGPKLLIQFQNNGVVDDSQLPKDRFSAERLKGVDSTLKIQPAKLEDSAVYLCASSGSGHLSSYEQYFGPGTRLTVT.

The chain is built from TRBV18 and TRBJ2-5; D call uncertain. Germline V gives CDR1 KGHSH, CDR2 LQKENI. Between the trimmed V and J ends, which lost 6 bases and 2 bases, there was a span of 1 base. The CDR3 extends over 10 amino acids. The CDR3 DNA is TGTGCCAGCTCTCAAGAGACCCAGTACTTC. Protein product: CASSQETQYF. Full variable domain (missing parts from reference TRBV18 and TRBJ2-5): NAGVMQNPRHLVRRRGQEARLRCSPMKGHSHVYWYRQLPEEGLKFMVYLQKENIIDESGMPKERFSAEFPKEGPSILRIQQVVRGDSAAYFCASSQETQYFGPGTRLLVL.

The chain joins TRBV5-4 to TRBJ1-6; 7 bases are shared with TRBD1. After removal of 0 bases from V and 9 bases from J, the junction contained 6 bases not matched to a gene. Germline V gene data show CDR1 as SGHNT and CDR2 as YYREEE (reference sequence). The CDR3 contains 15 residues. CDR3 amino acids: CASSLAGTDSSPLHF. CDR3 coding DNA: TGTGCCAGCAGCTTGGCCGGGACAGATAGTTCACCCCTCCACTTT.

In its sample, this clone was seen a few times. The chain joins TRBV25-1 to TRBJ2-1; TRBD2 matches 11 bases. V lost 4 bases, J lost 6 bases, and 14 bases stayed unmatched. CDR3 size: 18 residues. Germline V gene sequence: CDR1 MGHDK, CDR2 SYGVNS. DNA of the CDR3: TGTGCCAGCAGTGCCTCCACCATCACTAGCGGGGGAGGCAATGAGCAGTTCTTC. This translates into CASSASTITSGGGNEQFF. Complete variable domain (other parts from reference TRBV25-1 and TRBJ2-1): EADIYQTPRYLVIGTGKKITLECSQTMGHDKMYWYQQDPGMELHLIHYSYGVNSTEKGDLSSESTVSRIRTEHFPLTLESARPSHTSQYLCASSASTITSGGGNEQFFGPGTRLTVL.

The chain carries TRBV27 and TRBJ1-5; tentative D call: TRBD1 (6 bases). The germline gives CDR1 MNHEY, CDR2 SMNVEV (reference sequence). Trimming cost V 5 bases and J 5 bases, with 13 bases left between them. This CDR3 has 14 residues. Here the CDR3 DNA reads TGTGCCAGCAGTCGAAGGGGGATCGATCAGCCCCAGCATTTT. It translates to CASSRRGIDQPQHF.

The chain recombines TRBV4-1 with TRBJ2-3; no firm D call. This CDR3 is 14 amino acids long. The V gene lost 0 bases and the J gene lost 7 bases, with 11 bases spanning the gap. Germline CDR1 is MGHRA and CDR2 is YSYEKL. This CDR3 is CASSQDPLAHTQYF. DNA of the CDR3: TGCGCCAGCAGCCAAGATCCCCTGGCACATACGCAGTATTTT.

The chain links TRBV10-3 to TRBJ2-3; TRBD2 agrees at 7 bases. The germline CDR1 and CDR2 sequences are ENHRY and SYGVKD. The CDR3 is 17 amino acids. J was trimmed by 2 bases and V by 3 bases; bases with no gene match: 11. In DNA, the CDR3 is TGTGCCATCAGTGACGCGGTCCGAGCGGGGAACACAGATACGCAGTATTTT. This translates into CAISDAVRAGNTDTQYF.

V and J are TRBV6-5 and TRBJ1-1, with TRBD1 as a possible D gene (5 bases). With 5 bases removed from V and 5 bases from J, the gap between germline ends came to 18 bases. Germline CDR1 is MNHEY and CDR2 is SVGAGI. There are 15 residues in the CDR3. CDR3 sequence: CASSPWGGSRTEAFF. The CDR3 DNA reads as TGTGCCAGCAGTCCCTGGGGGGGTTCAAGAACTGAAGCTTTCTTT.

CDR3 sequence reads: CASSLVGLTSTDTQYF. Here the CDR3 DNA reads TGTGCCAGCAGCTTAGTGGGATTAACTAGCACAGATACGCAGTATTTT. The genes are TRBV7-9 and TRBJ2-3; D gene unclear. This CDR3 region has 16 residues. V lost 1 base to trimming and J lost 0 bases, with 11 bases between them. Germline CDR1 SEHNR, CDR2 FQNEAQ (reference sequence).

The chain carries TRBV18 and TRBJ2-7; tentatively, D is TRBD1 (6 bases). This CDR3 region has 14 residues. The germline V gene has CDR1 KGHSH and CDR2 LQKENI. V shed 3 bases and J shed 0 bases, with 9 bases lying between them. The CDR3 coding sequence is TGTGCCAGCTCACCTGACAGGAGCTCCTACGAGCAGTACGTC. Translated: CASSPDRSSYEQYV.

The chain recombines TRBV27 with TRBJ1-6; TRBD1 matches at 7 bases. Trimming took 5 bases from V and 7 from J; bases not matched to a gene: 11. Germline CDR1 MNHEY, CDR2 SMNVEV (reference sequence). The CDR3 runs 16 residues. CDR3 sequence reads: CASSTRQGSTNSPLHF. The CDR3 DNA follows: TGTGCCAGCAGTACACGACAGGGCTCTACCAATTCACCCCTCCACTTT.

This clone has more than one count but fewer than ten. The rearrangement joins TRBV6-5 to TRBJ1-2; perhaps TRBD1 as D (5 bases). This CDR3 is built from 15 residues. Trimming stripped 2 bases from V and 4 bases from J, with 14 bases between. Germline CDR1 and CDR2: MNHEY and SVGAGI. In nucleotides, the CDR3 is TGTGCCAGCAGTTACGGGCAGGGCCTATTCTATGGCTACACCTTC. This translates into CASSYGQGLFYGYTF.